These 7 T cell receptor beta chains share one sample of origin, sequenced in a study of T cell repertoires in cytomegalovirus infection. TCRdb fed the reads into MiXCR, producing one record per CDR3 protein. The data hold about 220,000 distinct CDR3 sequences, with 35% to 40% observed a single time. No cognate antigen is known for these TCRs. The sample was CD8+ T cells from cultured PBMCs, taken from culture after CMV antigen stimulation. The receptors were gathered from a human donor in good health (CMV status not recorded). Some clones in this sample may be carry-over from other donors' samples.

The gene calls are TRBV7-3 and TRBJ2-1; weak D call: TRBD1 (6 bases). Trimming stripped 5 bases from V and 6 bases from J, with 14 bases between. The CDR3 sequence is 14 residues long. Germline V gene sequence: CDR1 SGHTA, CDR2 FQGTGA. CDR3 sequence reads: CASSPPGERNEQFF. The CDR3 nucleotides read TGTGCCAGCAGCCCCCCAGGGGAACGCAATGAGCAGTTCTTC.

V usage is TRBV27 and J usage is TRBJ2-2, with 7 bases fitting TRBD1. The germline gives CDR1 MNHEY, CDR2 SMNVEV (reference sequence). The length of the CDR3 is 14 residues. V lost 4 bases, J lost 7 bases, and 6 bases stayed unmatched. CDR3 region: CASSYTGVDGELFF. The CDR3 DNA reads TGTGCCAGCAGTTATACAGGGGTTGACGGGGAGCTGTTTTTT.

This clonotype has a handful of counts. The V gene is TRBV20-1, the J gene TRBJ2-1; weak D call: TRBD2 (6 bases). In germline, CDR1 is DFQATT, CDR2 SNEGSKA (reference sequence). The CDR3 consists of 14 residues. The ends were cut back, 5 bases at V and 2 bases at J, with 13 bases in the middle. The CDR3 nucleotides read TGCAGTGCTGGCCGACTAGAACCCTACAATGAGCAGTTCTTC. Its protein is CSAGRLEPYNEQFF.

CDR3 region: CASRLQGPSYNEQFF. The CDR3 nucleotides are TGTGCCAGCAGGCTACAGGGGCCCTCCTACAATGAGCAGTTCTTC. The genes are TRBV12-3 or TRBV12-4 and TRBJ2-1, with TRBD1 matching over 7 bases. This CDR3 is 15 amino acids long. J was trimmed by 0 bases and V by 6 bases; bases with no gene match: 5.

The DNA for the CDR3 is TGTGCCAGCAGCCTCACAGGGGAGTCTTATAATTCACCCCTCCACTTT. It specifies CASSLTGESYNSPLHF. The chain carries TRBV7-6 and TRBJ1-6, with TRBD1 matching over 7 bases. V shed 5 bases, J shed 4 bases, and the junction held 8 bases outside the gene matches. The CDR3 is 16 residues long. Looked up from germline, CDR1 is SGHVS and CDR2 is FNYEAQ.

J is TRBJ2-3 and V is TRBV11-2; 10 bases match TRBD2. Germline CDR1 is SGHAT and CDR2 is FQNNGV. CDR3 length: 20 residues. V trimming: 0 bases; J trimming: 0 bases; junction bases outside the gene matches: 12. The CDR3 bases are TGTGCCAGCAGCTTAGATGCAGTAGCGGGAGGCCCAGTTAGCACAGATACGCAGTATTTT. It codes for CASSLDAVAGGPVSTDTQYF.

The rearrangement uses TRBV6-2 or TRBV6-3 and TRBJ1-2; no firm D call. The germline CDR1 and CDR2 sequences are MNHEY and SVGEGT. CDR3 length: 14 amino acids. V was pared by 1 base and J by 6 bases, with 12 bases between. CDR3 DNA: TGTGCCAGCAGTTACTTCACGGTCCGCGATGGCTACACCTTC. Its protein is CASSYFTVRDGYTF.